This entry lists 30 T cell receptor beta chains sequenced from one sample in a study of T cells after yellow fever vaccination. TCRdb re-called the 5' RACE reads through MiXCR, storing one row per CDR3 protein. The sample lists 400,000 to 450,000 distinct CDR3 sequences; around a sixth were seen once. The sequenced sample was PBMCs, obtained before the yellow fever booster vaccination. The origin of the receptors is a man younger than 35 who received the YFV17D yellow fever vaccine.

The chain employs TRBV5-1 and TRBJ2-5, with D tentatively TRBD2 (5 bases). There are 14 residues in the CDR3. From germline, CDR1 is SGHRS and CDR2 YFSETQ. The V end lost 0 bases, the J end lost 12 bases, and 18 bases lay between the germline ends. DNA for the CDR3: TGCGCCAGCAGCTTGGGCACTAGTCTCAGTAGGAAGTACTTC. Translated: CASSLGTSLSRKYF. Using reference TRBV5-1 and TRBJ2-5 for the parts outside the CDR3, the full variable domain is KAGVTQTPRYLIKTRGQQVTLSCSPISGHRSVSWYQQTPGQGLQFLFEYFSETQRNKGNFPGRFSGRQFSNSRSEMNVSTLELGDSALYLCASSLGTSLSRKYFGPGTRLLVL.

This clonotype has a handful of counts. The rearrangement links TRBV5-1 to TRBJ2-1, with 14 bases aligning to TRBD2. Germline V lookup: CDR1 SGHRS, CDR2 YFSETQ. The CDR3 sequence is 16 residues long. Trimming took 4 bases from V and 8 from J; bases not matched to a gene: 8. Written as DNA, the CDR3 is TGCGCCAGCAGCCTCCGACTAGCGGGGGGGCTCGATGAGCAGTTCTTC. Translating it yields CASSLRLAGGLDEQFF.

As concerns this clonotype: The DNA is omitted, as the CDR3 cannot be located on it reliably, and the CDR3 follows TCRdb's listing. The chain uses TRBV12-2 and TRBJ2-1; the D call TRBD2 from the table was never checked on the DNA. TRBV12-2 is annotated as a pseudogene. The CDR3 is 15 residues long, ends included. This CDR3 is CASRLVGGGAVEQFF.

This clonotype has more than one count but fewer than ten. It may be a read error: a sequence one base away is much more abundant. The chain uses TRBV11-2 and TRBJ2-3; D gene ambiguous. V gave up 8 bases and J gave up 5 bases, with 8 bases separating them. CDR3 size: 11 residues. The germline gives CDR1 SGHAT, CDR2 FQNNGV. CDR3 in DNA: TGTGCCAGCCGCTACGGAGATACGCAGTATTTT. Protein: CASRYGDTQYF.

Ten or more counts support this clonotype. The J gene is TRBJ2-1, the V gene TRBV20-1; maybe TRBD2 (6 bases). Trimming took 8 bases from V and 8 from J, leaving 25 bases between them. Germline CDR1 is DFQATT and CDR2 is SNEGSKA (reference sequence). CDR3 length equals 15 residues. The CDR3 loop reads CSPLDSGSGFDEQFF. The CDR3 bases are TGCAGTCCGTTAGATAGCGGTTCAGGGTTCGATGAGCAGTTCTTC.

This clonotype was seen many times. The gene calls are TRBV6-5 and TRBJ2-5; D gene ambiguous. Germline CDR1 is MNHEY and CDR2 is SVGAGI. This CDR3 region has 14 residues. Trimming stripped 4 bases from V and 1 base from J, with 10 bases between. In nucleotides, the CDR3 is TGTGCCAGCAGTTTCTCAGGCGCCCAAGAGACCCAGTACTTC. It encodes CASSFSGAQETQYF.

Only a few counts were recorded for this clonotype. The rearrangement links TRBV6-5 to TRBJ2-7, with TRBD1 matching 11 bases. This CDR3 spans 15 amino acids. CDR1 is MNHEY and CDR2 is SVGAGI in the germline V gene. The V gene end was trimmed by 6 bases and the J gene end by 7 bases; junction bases not matched to a gene: 11. CDR3 DNA sequence: TGTGCCAGCAGCCCGAGAGGGACAGGGGGGGTAGAGCAGTACTTC. Protein product: CASSPRGTGGVEQYF.

This chain uses TRBV25-1 with TRBJ2-6; D uncertain. Trimming took off 5 bases at V and 3 bases at J, with 11 bases between the two ends. The length of the CDR3 is 15 residues. Germline CDR1 and CDR2: MGHDK and SYGVNS. The CDR3 here is CASSFHIVGANVLTF. In nucleotides, the CDR3 is TGTGCCAGCAGTTTCCACATTGTTGGGGCCAACGTCCTGACTTTC. The variable domain in full, completed from reference TRBV25-1 and TRBJ2-6, reads EADIYQTPRYLVIGTGKKITLECSQTMGHDKMYWYQQDPGMELHLIHYSYGVNSTEKGDLSSESTVSRIRTEHFPLTLESARPSHTSQYLCASSFHIVGANVLTFGAGSRLTVL.

The V call is TRBV11-3, the J call TRBJ2-1, with 7 nucleotides matching TRBD2. CDR1 and CDR2 from the germline V gene are SGHNT and YENEEA. This CDR3 has 14 amino acids. V lost 5 bases, J lost 5 bases, and 6 bases stayed unmatched. The CDR3 nucleotides are TGTGCCAGCAGCCGCAGCGGGGCCCACAATGAGCAGTTCTTC. It yields the protein CASSRSGAHNEQFF.

This clonotype was picked up a small number of times. This rearrangement joins TRBV5-1 to TRBJ1-5; a possible D gene is TRBD1 (6 bases). V was shortened by 1 base and J by 7 bases, with 15 bases between the two germline ends. In germline, CDR1 is SGHRS, CDR2 YFSETQ. CDR3 size: 15 residues. As DNA, the CDR3 is TGCGCCAGCAGCTTGTCTGGGGGGCCGGGCCAGCCCCAGCATTTT. Protein product: CASSLSGGPGQPQHF.

This chain joins TRBV7-2 and TRBJ2-3; D ambiguous. The CDR3 sequence is 14 residues long. Trimming shortened V by 3 bases and J by 6 bases, and 13 bases separated the two germline ends. The germline CDR1 and CDR2 sequences are SGHTA and FQGNSA. The CDR3 protein is CASSFRSGADTQYF. For the CDR3, the DNA is TGTGCCAGCAGCTTTCGGTCGGGCGCGGATACGCAGTATTTT.

A few counts support this clonotype. CDR3 sequence reads: CASSSLAGGLVNEQFF. Written as DNA, the CDR3 is TGCGCCAGCAGCTCTCTAGCGGGGGGGCTAGTCAATGAGCAGTTCTTC. The V and J genes are TRBV5-1 and TRBJ2-1; 12 positions match TRBD2. The germline V gene has CDR1 SGHRS and CDR2 YFSETQ. The CDR3 totals 16 residues. With 3 bases clipped from V and 6 bases from J, the junction kept 7 bases outside the gene matches.

This rearrangement joins TRBV11-2 to TRBJ1-6; TRBD1 aligns across 8 bases. This CDR3 is 19 amino acids long. V was clipped by 5 bases and J by 7 bases; unmatched bases: 19. Germline CDR1 SGHAT, CDR2 FQNNGV. This chain's CDR3 is CASSPPNRGIPIGNSPLHF. The DNA of the CDR3 is TGTGCCAGCAGCCCGCCGAACAGGGGGATCCCTATTGGGAATTCACCCCTCCACTTT.

This clonotype was seen repeatedly, ten times or more. The J gene is TRBJ2-5, the V gene TRBV7-7, with 8 bases lining up with TRBD2. The CDR3 runs 15 residues. With 1 base clipped from V and 2 bases from J, the junction kept 3 bases outside the gene matches. CDR1 is SSHAT and CDR2 is FNYEAQ in the germline V gene (reference sequence). The CDR3, as DNA: TGTGCCAGCAGCTTAGGGATAGCGGGACAAGAGACCCAGTACTTC. This encodes CASSLGIAGQETQYF.

At least ten counts were recorded for this clonotype. V gene TRBV7-6 combines with J gene TRBJ2-1; no reliable D call. The germline V gene encodes CDR1 SGHVS and CDR2 FNYEAQ. This CDR3 contains 16 residues. Trimming took off 0 bases at V and 9 bases at J, with 18 bases between the two ends. The DNA for the CDR3 is TGTGCCAGCAGCTTAGCGCCTTCGGCAACGGGCCTTGAGCAGTTCTTC. As protein: CASSLAPSATGLEQFF. Filled out from reference TRBV7-6 and TRBJ2-1, the complete variable domain reads GAGVSQSPRYKVTKRGQDVALRCDPISGHVSLYWYRQALGQGPEFLTYFNYEAQQDKSGLPNDRFSAERPEGSISTLTIQRTEQRDSAMYRCASSLAPSATGLEQFFGPGTRLTVL.

The V call is TRBV7-4, the J call TRBJ1-5; D call uncertain. The CDR3 sequence is 16 residues long. V lost 6 bases and J lost 3, with 18 bases in between. In germline, CDR1 is SGHVT, CDR2 SQSDAQ. CDR3 DNA: TGTGCCAGCAGGTTACCTTTGCCCCACCCCAATCAGCCCCAGCATTTT. It encodes CASRLPLPHPNQPQHF. The full variable domain, rest sourced from reference TRBV7-4 and TRBJ1-5, is GAGVSQSPRYKVAKRGRDVALRCDSISGHVTLYWYRQTLGQGSEVLTYSQSDAQRDKSGRPSGRFSAERPERSVSTLKIQRTEQGDSAVYLCASRLPLPHPNQPQHFGDGTRLSIL.

The chain is built from TRBV5-1 and TRBJ2-3; TRBD1 is a possible D gene (5 bases). V lost 4 bases, J lost 1 base, and 16 bases lay in between. The CDR3 covers 16 residues. The germline CDR1 and CDR2 sequences are SGHRS and YFSETQ. For the CDR3, the DNA is TGCGCCAGCAGCCCCGCAGGGTCTGGTGGCACAGATACGCAGTATTTT. The encoded protein is CASSPAGSGGTDTQYF.

The chain uses TRBV4-2 and TRBJ1-1; D is unresolved. Germline-derived CDR1 and CDR2 are LGHNA and YNFKEQ. The CDR3 consists of 14 residues. The V end was cut by 0 bases, the J end by 6 bases, with 11 bases between. CDR3 in amino acids: CASSQDMAGPEAFF. The DNA for the CDR3 is TGTGCCAGCAGCCAAGACATGGCAGGACCTGAAGCTTTCTTT.

This clonotype was detected a few times. The chain recombines TRBV9 with TRBJ2-7; 8 bases align to TRBD1. The CDR3 spans 14 residues. Germline V lookup: CDR1 SGDLS, CDR2 YYNGEE. With 3 bases clipped from V and 0 bases from J, the junction kept 2 bases outside the gene matches. Here the CDR3 reads CASSADRASYEQYF. The CDR3 DNA follows: TGTGCCAGCAGCGCGGACAGGGCCTCCTACGAGCAGTACTTC.

The J gene is TRBJ2-3, the V gene TRBV7-2; 8 bases are a match to TRBD2. Germline V lookup: CDR1 SGHTA, CDR2 FQGNSA. The J segment lost 1 base and the V segment lost 4 bases, leaving 10 bases of the junction unmatched. The CDR3 length is 17 residues. The CDR3 sequence: CASSWPPGGLGTDTQYF. Here the CDR3 DNA reads TGTGCCAGCAGCTGGCCCCCGGGGGGGCTCGGCACAGATACGCAGTATTTT.

CDR3 coding DNA: TGTGCCACCCCCTGGGGACAGGGGCCGATACTGAACACCGGGGAGCTGTTTTTT. Amino acid sequence: CATPWGQGPILNTGELFF. The V call is TRBV18, the J call TRBJ2-2, with 10 bases identical to TRBD1. V gave up 10 bases and J gave up 1 base; unmatched junction bases: 15. Germline assignment: CDR1 KGHSH and CDR2 LQKENI. This CDR3 contains 18 residues.

There are many counts of this clonotype. The chain recombines TRBV10-3 with TRBJ2-3, with a possible D match to TRBD1 (5 bases). Germline-derived CDR1 and CDR2 are ENHRY and SYGVKD. The length of the CDR3 is 12 residues. Trimming removed 7 bases from V and 6 bases from J, with 11 bases in between. CDR3: CAITSPGDTQYF. Written as DNA, the CDR3 is TGTGCCATCACATCACCAGGGGATACGCAGTATTTT.

This clonotype was seen only a few times. V is TRBV5-1 and J is TRBJ2-2, with TRBD2 as a possible D gene (5 bases). This CDR3 is built from 14 residues. From germline, CDR1 is SGHRS and CDR2 YFSETQ. The V end lost 4 bases, the J end lost 5 bases, and 12 bases lay between the germline ends. Written as DNA, the CDR3 is TGCGCCAGCAGCGGGAGATATGCTACCGGGGAGCTGTTTTTT. Its protein is CASSGRYATGELFF.

This clonotype was seen a few times. The chain uses TRBV7-2 and TRBJ2-1, with 9 nucleotides matching TRBD1. Germline-derived CDR1 and CDR2 are SGHTA and FQGNSA. The ends lost 1 base at V and 7 bases at J; junction bases unmatched: 5. This CDR3 spans 15 amino acids. CDR3 sequence: CASSLDRGRPNEQFF. The CDR3 DNA is TGTGCCAGCAGCTTAGACAGGGGGCGGCCGAATGAGCAGTTCTTC. Variable domain in full (rest from reference TRBV7-2 and TRBJ2-1): GAGVSQSPSNKVTEKGKDVELRCDPISGHTALYWYRQSLGQGLEFLIYFQGNSAPDKSGLPSDRFSAERTGGSVSTLTIQRTQQEDSAVYLCASSLDRGRPNEQFFGPGTRLTVL.

The V call is TRBV25-1, the J call TRBJ2-7; tentatively, D is TRBD1 (6 bases). V was pared by 4 bases and J by 3 bases, with 16 bases between. The V gene's germline CDR1 is MGHDK and CDR2 SYGVNS. The CDR3 contains 15 residues. The CDR3 protein is CASSGRRQVSYEQYF. The CDR3 coding sequence is TGTGCCAGCAGTGGCAGAAGACAGGTTAGCTACGAGCAGTACTTC.

This clonotype has a single count. The V call is TRBV24-1, the J call TRBJ2-2, with D unresolved. V lost 3 bases to trimming and J lost 4 bases, with 11 bases between them. Germline V CDR1 and CDR2: KGHDR, SFDVKD. The CDR3 contains 15 residues. CDR3 coding DNA: TGTGCCACCAGTGATACCGGAAGAGGCACCGGGGAGCTGTTTTTT. Its protein is CATSDTGRGTGELFF.

This clonotype turned up a few times. This chain joins TRBV5-1 and TRBJ1-1, with a weak D call TRBD1 (6 bases). Germline V gives CDR1 SGHRS, CDR2 YFSETQ. The CDR3 spans 14 residues. V was shortened by 4 bases and J by 1 base, with 11 bases between the two germline ends. The CDR3 spells CASSPWDTNTEAFF. CDR3 nucleotides: TGCGCCAGCAGCCCGTGGGACACGAACACTGAAGCTTTCTTT.

This sequence joins TRBV5-1 and TRBJ2-5; D gene ambiguous. The V and J ends lost 0 bases and 0 bases respectively, with 12 bases between them. Per germline, CDR1 SGHRS and CDR2 YFSETQ. This CDR3 is 16 amino acids long. The CDR3 reads CASSLGGQLYQETQYF. CDR3 bases: TGCGCCAGCAGCTTGGGCGGCCAGTTGTACCAAGAGACCCAGTACTTC.

This clonotype turned up a few times. The chain combines TRBV6-5 with TRBJ2-7, with a weak D call TRBD1 (6 bases). V was shortened by 4 bases and J by 6 bases, with 13 bases between the two germline ends. CDR1 MNHEY and CDR2 SVGAGI come from the germline V gene. CDR3 length equals 13 residues. CDR3 loop: CASSWVTGSEQYV. CDR3 DNA: TGTGCCAGCAGTTGGGTAACAGGGAGCGAGCAGTACGTC.

The V call is TRBV6-6, the J call TRBJ1-1, with 10 bases matching TRBD1. The CDR3 runs 15 residues. Germline CDR1 is MNHNY and CDR2 is SVGAGI (reference sequence). V lost 7 bases to trimming and J lost 0 bases; unmatched junction nucleotides: 5. This CDR3 is CASIRQGALNTEAFF. The CDR3 DNA reads TGTGCCAGCATTCGACAGGGGGCACTGAACACTGAAGCTTTCTTT.